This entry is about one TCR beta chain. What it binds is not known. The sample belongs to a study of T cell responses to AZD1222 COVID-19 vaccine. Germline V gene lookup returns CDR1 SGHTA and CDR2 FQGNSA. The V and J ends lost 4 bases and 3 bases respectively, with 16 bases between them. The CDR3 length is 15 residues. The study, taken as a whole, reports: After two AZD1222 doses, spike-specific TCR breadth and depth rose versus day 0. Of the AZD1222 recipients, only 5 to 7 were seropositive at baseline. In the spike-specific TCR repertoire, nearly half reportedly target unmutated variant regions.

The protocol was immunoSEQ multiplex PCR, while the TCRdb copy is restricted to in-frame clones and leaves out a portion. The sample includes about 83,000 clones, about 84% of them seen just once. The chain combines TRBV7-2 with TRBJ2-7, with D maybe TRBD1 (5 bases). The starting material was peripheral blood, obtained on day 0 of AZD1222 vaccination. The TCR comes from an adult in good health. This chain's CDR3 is CASSSQGGSNYEQYF. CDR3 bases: TGTGCCAGCAGCTCCCAGGGCGGCTCTAACTACGAGCAGTACTTC.